Many counts were recorded for the clone carrying this T cell receptor beta chain. Its antigen is not identified. Synthesis of cDNA used 5'RACE (with 10-nucleotide random UMIs). TCRdb fed the 5' RACE reads into MiXCR, producing one record per CDR3 protein. The sample yields roughly 80,000 distinct CDR3 sequences, about a tenth seen once. This specimen comes from a study of neurological immune-mediated disorders. Study observations and caveats: The level of TCR clonal expansion was highest in patients with HTLV-1-associated myelopathy and lowest in multiple sclerosis, where it fell below the level seen in healthy controls. None of the CDR3 amino acid sequences in expanded clones turned up in more than one subject, which points to private repertoires in all groups.

CDR3 length equals 14 residues. Germline CDR1 SQVTM, CDR2 ANQGSEA. Trimming left V 6 bases short and J 0 bases short, with 15 bases between. The genes are TRBV29-1 and TRBJ2-7; D uncertain. Source material: PBMCs. The receptor was isolated from a middle-aged man in good health. The CDR3 loop is CSVGLVWSSYEQYF. The CDR3 coding sequence is TGCAGCGTGGGTTTGGTGTGGAGCTCCTACGAGCAGTACTTC.